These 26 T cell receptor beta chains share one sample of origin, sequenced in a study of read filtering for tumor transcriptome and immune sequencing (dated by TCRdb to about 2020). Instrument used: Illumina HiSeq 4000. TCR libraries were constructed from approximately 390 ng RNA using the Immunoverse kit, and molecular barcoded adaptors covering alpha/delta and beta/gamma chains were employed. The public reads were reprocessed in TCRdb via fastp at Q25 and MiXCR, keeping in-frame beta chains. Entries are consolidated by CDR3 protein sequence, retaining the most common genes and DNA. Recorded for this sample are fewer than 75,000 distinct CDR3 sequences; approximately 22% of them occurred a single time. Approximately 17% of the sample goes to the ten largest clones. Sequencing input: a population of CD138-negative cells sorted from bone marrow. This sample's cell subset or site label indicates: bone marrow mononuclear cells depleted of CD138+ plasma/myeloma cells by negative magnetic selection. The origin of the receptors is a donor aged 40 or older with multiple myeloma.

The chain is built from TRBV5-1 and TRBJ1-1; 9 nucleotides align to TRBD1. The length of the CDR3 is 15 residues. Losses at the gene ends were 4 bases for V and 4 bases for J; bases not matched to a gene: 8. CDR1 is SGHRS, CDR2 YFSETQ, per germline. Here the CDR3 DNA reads TGCGCCAGCAGCGTACAGGGGGCGGGGGCCACTGAAGCTTTCTTT. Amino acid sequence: CASSVQGAGATEAFF.

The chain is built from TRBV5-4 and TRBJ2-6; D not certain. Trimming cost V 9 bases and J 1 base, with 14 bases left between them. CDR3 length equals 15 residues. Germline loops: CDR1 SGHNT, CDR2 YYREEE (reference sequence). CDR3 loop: CATALDQSGANVLTF. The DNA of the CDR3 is TGTGCCACGGCTTTGGACCAATCTGGGGCCAACGTCCTGACTTTC.

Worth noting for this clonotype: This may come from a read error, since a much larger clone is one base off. CDR3: CASSYRQAGGPPPQYF. In DNA, the CDR3 is TGTGCCAGCAGTTACCGACAAGCGGGGGGGCCTCCTCCGCAGTATTTT. The rearrangement links TRBV6-5 to TRBJ2-3, with TRBD2 matching 10 bases. The CDR3 is 16 amino acids. After removal of 2 bases from V and 10 bases from J, the junction contained 12 bases not matched to a gene. Germline assignment: CDR1 MNHEY and CDR2 SVGAGI.

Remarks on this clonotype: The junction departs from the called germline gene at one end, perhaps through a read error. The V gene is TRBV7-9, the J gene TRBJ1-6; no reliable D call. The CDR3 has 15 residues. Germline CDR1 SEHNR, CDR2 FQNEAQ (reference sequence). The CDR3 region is CVSSLRSSYNSPLHF. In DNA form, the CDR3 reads TGTGTCAGCAGCTTAAGGAGCTCCTATAATTCACCCCTCCACTTT.

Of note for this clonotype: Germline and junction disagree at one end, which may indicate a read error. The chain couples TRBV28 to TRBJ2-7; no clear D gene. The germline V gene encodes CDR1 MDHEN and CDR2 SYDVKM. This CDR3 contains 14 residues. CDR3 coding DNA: TGTGCCAGCAACCCATGGGCGATCTCCTACGAGCAGTATTTC. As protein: CASNPWAISYEQYF.

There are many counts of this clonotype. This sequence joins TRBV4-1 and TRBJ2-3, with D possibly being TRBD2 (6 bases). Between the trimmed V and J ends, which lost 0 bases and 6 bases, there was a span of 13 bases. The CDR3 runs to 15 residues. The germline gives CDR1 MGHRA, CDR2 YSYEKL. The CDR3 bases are TGCGCCAGCAGCCAAGATAGAATAGGGAGGGATACGCAGTATTTT. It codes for CASSQDRIGRDTQYF.

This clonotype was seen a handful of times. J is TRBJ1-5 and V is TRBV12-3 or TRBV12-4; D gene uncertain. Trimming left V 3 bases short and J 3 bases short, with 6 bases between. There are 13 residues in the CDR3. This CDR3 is CASSFGNNQPQHF. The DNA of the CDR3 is TGTGCCAGCAGTTTTGGGAACAATCAGCCCCAGCATTTT.

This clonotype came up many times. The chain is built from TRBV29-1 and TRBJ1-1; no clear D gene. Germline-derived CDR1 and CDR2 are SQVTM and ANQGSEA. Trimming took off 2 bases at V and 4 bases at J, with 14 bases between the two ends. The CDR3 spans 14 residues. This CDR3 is CSVERVGVGTEAFF. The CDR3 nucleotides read TGCAGCGTTGAAAGGGTTGGGGTGGGCACTGAAGCTTTCTTT. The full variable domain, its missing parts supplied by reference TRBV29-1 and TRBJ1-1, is SAVISQKPSRDICQRGTSLTIQCQVDSQVTMMFWYRQQPGQSLTLIATANQGSEATYESGFVIDKFPISRPNLTFSTLTVSNMSPEDSSIYLCSVERVGVGTEAFFGQGTRLTVV.

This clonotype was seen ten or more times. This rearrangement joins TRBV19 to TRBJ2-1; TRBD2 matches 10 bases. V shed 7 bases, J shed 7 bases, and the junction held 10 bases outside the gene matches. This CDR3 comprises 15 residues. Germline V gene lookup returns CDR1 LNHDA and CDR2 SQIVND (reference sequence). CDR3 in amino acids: CASNVLAGGGNEQFF. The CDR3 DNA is TGTGCCAGTAACGTTTTAGCGGGGGGAGGAAATGAGCAGTTCTTC.

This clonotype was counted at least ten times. CDR3 coding DNA: TGTGCCAGCAGCTTAGGCGGGCTGGGAACCGGGGAGCTGTTTTTT. Translation: CASSLGGLGTGELFF. The chain is built from TRBV7-2 and TRBJ2-2, with D maybe TRBD2 (5 bases). CDR1 and CDR2 (germline): SGHTA, FQGNSA. V was pared by 1 base and J by 5 bases, with 11 bases between. The CDR3 extends over 15 amino acids.

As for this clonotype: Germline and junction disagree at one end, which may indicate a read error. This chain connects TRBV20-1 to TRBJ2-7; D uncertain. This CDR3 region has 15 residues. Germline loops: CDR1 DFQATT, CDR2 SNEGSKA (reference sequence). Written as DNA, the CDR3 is TGCAGTGCTAAGCCCGAGCGAGGAAGCTCCTACGAGCGGTACTTC. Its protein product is CSAKPERGSSYERYF.

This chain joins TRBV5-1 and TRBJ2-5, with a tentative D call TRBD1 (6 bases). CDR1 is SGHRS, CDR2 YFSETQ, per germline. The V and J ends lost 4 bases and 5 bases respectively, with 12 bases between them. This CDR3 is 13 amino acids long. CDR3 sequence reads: CASSLNDRETQYF. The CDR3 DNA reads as TGCGCCAGCAGCCTGAACGACAGGGAGACCCAGTACTTC.

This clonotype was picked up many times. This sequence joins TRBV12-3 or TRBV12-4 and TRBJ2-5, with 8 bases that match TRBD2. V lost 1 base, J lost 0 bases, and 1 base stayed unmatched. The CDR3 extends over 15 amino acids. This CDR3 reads CASSLGGGNQETQYF. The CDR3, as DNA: TGTGCCAGCAGTTTAGGCGGGGGGAACCAAGAGACCCAGTACTTC.

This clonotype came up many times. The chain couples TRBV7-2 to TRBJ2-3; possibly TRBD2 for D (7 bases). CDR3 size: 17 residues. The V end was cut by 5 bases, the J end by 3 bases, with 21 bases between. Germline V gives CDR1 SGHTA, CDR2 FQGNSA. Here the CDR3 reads CASSPHSGGGGTDTQYF. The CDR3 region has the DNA TGTGCCAGCAGCCCGCATAGCGGAGGGGGGGGGACAGATACGCAGTATTTT.

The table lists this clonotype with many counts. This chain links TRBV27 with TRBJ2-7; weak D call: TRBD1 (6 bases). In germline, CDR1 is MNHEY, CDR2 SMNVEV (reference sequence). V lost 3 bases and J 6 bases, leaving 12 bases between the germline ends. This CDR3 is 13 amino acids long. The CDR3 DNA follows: TGTGCCAGCAGTTTCCACAGGGCCAGCGAGCAGTACTTC. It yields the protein CASSFHRASEQYF.

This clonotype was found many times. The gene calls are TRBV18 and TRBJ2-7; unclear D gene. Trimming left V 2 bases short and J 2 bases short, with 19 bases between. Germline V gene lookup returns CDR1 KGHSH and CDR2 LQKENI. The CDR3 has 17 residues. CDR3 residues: CASSPFPPADGAYEQYF. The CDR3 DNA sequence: TGTGCCAGCTCACCATTTCCCCCAGCAGACGGAGCCTACGAGCAGTACTTC.

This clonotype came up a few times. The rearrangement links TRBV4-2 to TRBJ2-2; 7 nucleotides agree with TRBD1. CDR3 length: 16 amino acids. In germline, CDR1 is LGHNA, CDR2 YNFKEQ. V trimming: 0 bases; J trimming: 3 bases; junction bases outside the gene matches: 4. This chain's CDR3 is CASSQDPGGDTGELFF. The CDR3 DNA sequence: TGTGCCAGCAGCCAAGATCCAGGGGGTGACACCGGGGAGCTGTTTTTT.

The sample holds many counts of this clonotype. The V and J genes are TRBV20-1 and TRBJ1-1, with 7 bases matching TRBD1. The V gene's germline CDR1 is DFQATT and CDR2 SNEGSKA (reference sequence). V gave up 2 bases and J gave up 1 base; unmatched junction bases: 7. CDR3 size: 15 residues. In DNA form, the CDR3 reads TGCAGTGCTAGATCGTACAGGGGCCAGAACACTGAAGCTTTCTTT. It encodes CSARSYRGQNTEAFF.

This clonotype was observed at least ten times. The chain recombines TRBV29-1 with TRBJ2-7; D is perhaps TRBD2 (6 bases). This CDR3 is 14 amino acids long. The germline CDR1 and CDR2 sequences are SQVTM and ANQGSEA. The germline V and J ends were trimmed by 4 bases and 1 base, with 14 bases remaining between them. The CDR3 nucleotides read TGCAGCGTTGCGCGAGCGGGTTTGTCCTACGAGCAGTACTTC. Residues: CSVARAGLSYEQYF.

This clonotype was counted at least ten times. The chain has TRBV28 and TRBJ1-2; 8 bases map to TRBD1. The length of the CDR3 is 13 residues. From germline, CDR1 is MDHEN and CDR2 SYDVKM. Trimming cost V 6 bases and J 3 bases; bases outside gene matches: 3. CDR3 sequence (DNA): TGTGCCAGCAGAGAGGGACAGGACTATGGCTACACCTTC. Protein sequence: CASREGQDYGYTF.

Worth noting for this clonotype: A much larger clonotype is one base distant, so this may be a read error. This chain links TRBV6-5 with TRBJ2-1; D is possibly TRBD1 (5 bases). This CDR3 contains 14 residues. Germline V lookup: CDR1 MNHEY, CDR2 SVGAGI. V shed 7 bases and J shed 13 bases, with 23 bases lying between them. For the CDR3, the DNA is TGTGCCAGCAAAGACATACTCGGACACCCCTATCAGTTCTTC. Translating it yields CASKDILGHPYQFF.

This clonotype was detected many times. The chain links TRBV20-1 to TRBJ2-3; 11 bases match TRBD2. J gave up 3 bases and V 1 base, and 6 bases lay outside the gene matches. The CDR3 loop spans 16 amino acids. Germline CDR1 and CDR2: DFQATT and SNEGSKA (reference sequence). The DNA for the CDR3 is TGCAGTGCTAGAGTCTCTAGCGGGGGGCGAACAGATACGCAGTATTTT. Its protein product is CSARVSSGGRTDTQYF.

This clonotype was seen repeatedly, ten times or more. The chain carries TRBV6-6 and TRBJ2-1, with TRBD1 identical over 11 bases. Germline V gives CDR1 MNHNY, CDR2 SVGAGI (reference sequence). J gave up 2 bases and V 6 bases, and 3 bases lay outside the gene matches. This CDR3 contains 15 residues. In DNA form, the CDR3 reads TGTGCCAGCAGGGCGGACAGGGGGCCCTACAATGAGCAGTTCTTC. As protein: CASRADRGPYNEQFF.

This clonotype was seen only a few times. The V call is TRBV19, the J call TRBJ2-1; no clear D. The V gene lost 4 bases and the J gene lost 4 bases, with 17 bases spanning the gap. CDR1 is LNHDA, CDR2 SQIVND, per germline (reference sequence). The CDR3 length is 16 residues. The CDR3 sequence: CASSTKGRNKYNEQFF. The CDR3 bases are TGTGCCAGTAGTACCAAGGGCCGAAACAAGTACAATGAGCAGTTCTTC.

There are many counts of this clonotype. CDR3: CSVGGQGNEKLFF. The CDR3 DNA reads TGCAGCGTTGGGGGACAGGGGAATGAAAAACTGTTTTTT. The V and J genes are TRBV29-1 and TRBJ1-4; 10 positions match TRBD1. This CDR3 contains 13 residues. Germline CDR1 and CDR2: SQVTM and ANQGSEA. V gave up 4 bases and J gave up 5 bases; unmatched junction bases: 1.

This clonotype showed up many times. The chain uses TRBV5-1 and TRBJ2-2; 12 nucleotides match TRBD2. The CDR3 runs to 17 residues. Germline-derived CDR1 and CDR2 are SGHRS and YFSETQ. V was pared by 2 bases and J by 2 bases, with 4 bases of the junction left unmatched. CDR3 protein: CASSFRLAGENTGELFF. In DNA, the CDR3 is TGCGCCAGCAGCTTTCGACTAGCGGGAGAAAACACCGGGGAGCTGTTTTTT.